Below are 14 T cell receptor beta chains sequenced from a single sample in a study of tumour-infiltrating T cells in Burkitt lymphoma. Clones were read by immunoSEQ multiplex PCR, and TCRdb kept only the in-frame ones, dropping some. The data show about 6,600 clones, with around 85% seen just once and 9.5% to 12% held by the top ten. Sequencing was done on a sample of tumor tissue. The receptor source for this set is a human donor with Burkitt lymphoma.

V is TRBV21-1 and J is TRBJ2-4; the tabulated D call, TRBD2, remains unverified against the DNA. TRBV21-1 is a listed pseudogene. This CDR3 contains 19 residues. CDR3 sequence (DNA): TGTGCCAGCAGCAAAGTAGTCGGGCTAGCGGGAGTACCCAAAAACATTCAGTACTTC. As protein: CASSKVVGLAGVPKNIQYF.

The CDR3 spells CASSAWEGDTEAFF. DNA of the CDR3: TGTGCCAGCAGCGCATGGGAGGGGGACACTGAAGCTTTCTTT. The chain is built from TRBV9 and TRBJ1-1; tentative D call: TRBD1 (6 bases). Per germline, CDR1 SGDLS and CDR2 YYNGEE. The germline V and J ends were trimmed by 3 bases and 3 bases, with 12 bases remaining between them. This CDR3 contains 14 residues.

The genes are TRBV27 and TRBJ1-1; TRBD1 is a possible D gene (6 bases). Trimming left V 8 bases short and J 1 base short, with 17 bases between. CDR3 length equals 15 residues. Germline V gives CDR1 MNHEY, CDR2 SMNVEV (reference sequence). The CDR3 sequence is CASSSHREGNTEAFF. CDR3 in DNA: TGTGCCAGCTCGTCTCACAGGGAAGGGAACACTGAAGCTTTCTTT.

The chain has TRBV9 and TRBJ1-1, with a tentative D call TRBD1 (5 bases). From germline, CDR1 is SGDLS and CDR2 YYNGEE. V was pared by 3 bases and J by 5 bases, with 11 bases between. The CDR3 consists of 13 residues. The CDR3 nucleotides are TGTGCCAGCAGCGCCGGGGGGTTAACTGAAGCTTTCTTT. Its protein product is CASSAGGLTEAFF.

The rearrangement links TRBV12-5 to TRBJ2-3, with D unclear. Between the trimmed V and J ends, which lost 6 bases and 5 bases, there was a span of 15 bases. Germline V gene sequence: CDR1 LGHNT, CDR2 FRNRAP. The CDR3 consists of 14 residues. CDR3 sequence: CASGIGLNQDTQYF. CDR3 sequence (DNA): TGTGCTAGTGGGATCGGCTTAAACCAAGATACGCAGTATTTT.

The CDR3 DNA reads as TGTGCCAGCAGTGCCGGGACAGGGGACTACGAGCAGTACTTC. Translated, it gives CASSAGTGDYEQYF. The gene calls are TRBV2 and TRBJ2-7, with TRBD1 identical over 10 bases. Germline V CDR1 and CDR2: SNHLY, FYNNEI. J was trimmed by 3 bases and V by 4 bases; bases with no gene match: 3. There are 14 residues in the CDR3.

This clone was counted between two and nine times. The chain employs TRBV13 and TRBJ2-7; no reliable D call. Germline V gene data show CDR1 as PRHDT and CDR2 as FYEKMQ (reference sequence). The CDR3 runs to 14 residues. The V end lost 3 bases, the J end lost 2 bases, and 11 bases lay between the germline ends. The CDR3 sequence: CASSLADLTYEQYF. DNA of the CDR3: TGTGCCAGCAGCTTGGCCGATCTGACCTACGAGCAGTACTTC.

The rearrangement joins TRBV30 to TRBJ2-7; the D gene is possibly TRBD2 (5 bases). V shed 3 bases and J shed 0 bases, with 12 bases lying between them. The CDR3 contains 14 residues. CDR1 is GTSNPN and CDR2 is SVGIG in the germline V gene (reference sequence). Written as DNA, the CDR3 is TGTGCCTGGAGCGGGGTTCCGAGCTCCTACGAGCAGTACTTC. It translates to CAWSGVPSSYEQYF.

CDR3 in amino acids: CASSINPGQPNSPLHF. The CDR3 DNA sequence: TGTGCCAGTAGTATCAACCCCGGACAGCCTAATTCACCCCTCCACTTT. The J gene is TRBJ1-6, the V gene TRBV19; D is possibly TRBD1 (6 bases). There are 16 residues in the CDR3. Trimming left V 3 bases short and J 6 bases short, with 15 bases between. Germline V CDR1 and CDR2: LNHDA, SQIVND (reference sequence).

Notes on this clone: The junction departs from germline at one end; a sequencing error may be responsible. V usage is TRBV2 and J usage is TRBJ1-5, with D possibly matching TRBD1 (6 bases). Looked up from germline, CDR1 is SNHLY and CDR2 is FYNNEI. The CDR3 runs 14 residues. The CDR3 sequence is CASSEDRRDQPQHF. In DNA, the CDR3 is TGTGCCAGCAGCGAAGACAGGAGGGATCAGCCCCAGCATTTT.

The chain is built from TRBV6-6 and TRBJ2-2; 9 bases fit TRBD1. The CDR3 is 16 amino acids. The trim removed 2 bases at V and 7 bases at J, leaving 8 bases unmatched. Germline values: CDR1 MNHNY, CDR2 SVGAGI (reference sequence). DNA for the CDR3: TGTGCCAGCAGTTACGGGGCACAGGGGGCAGGCGGGGAGCTGTTTTTT. It specifies CASSYGAQGAGGELFF.

This clone was observed a handful of times. The gene calls are TRBV29-1 and TRBJ2-1; D is undetermined. Trimming left V 3 bases short and J 8 bases short, with 17 bases between. Germline-derived CDR1 and CDR2 are SQVTM and ANQGSEA. The CDR3 loop spans 14 amino acids. In nucleotides, the CDR3 is TGCAGCGTTGAGAGCCTCGGTTCGGGCGATGAGCAGTTCTTC. As protein: CSVESLGSGDEQFF.

This clone was seen a handful of times. CDR3 DNA: TGCGCCAGCAGCCTATCGGGACGGAGCTACCAAGAGACCCAGTACTTC. Translation gives CASSLSGRSYQETQYF. This chain joins TRBV5-1 and TRBJ2-5; tentatively, D is TRBD1 or TRBD2 (5 bases each). The CDR3 is 16 residues long. Germline assignment: CDR1 SGHRS and CDR2 YFSETQ. The V gene lost 4 bases and the J gene lost 0 bases, with 16 bases spanning the gap.

V usage is TRBV29-1 and J usage is TRBJ2-7; the D gene is possibly TRBD2 (6 bases). Germline CDR1 and CDR2: SQVTM and ANQGSEA. Trimming took 1 base from V and 7 from J, leaving 14 bases between them. The CDR3 spans 13 residues. CDR3 DNA: TGCAGCGTTGAAGTGGGAGGACTAAGGGAGCAGTACTTC. Amino acids: CSVEVGGLREQYF.